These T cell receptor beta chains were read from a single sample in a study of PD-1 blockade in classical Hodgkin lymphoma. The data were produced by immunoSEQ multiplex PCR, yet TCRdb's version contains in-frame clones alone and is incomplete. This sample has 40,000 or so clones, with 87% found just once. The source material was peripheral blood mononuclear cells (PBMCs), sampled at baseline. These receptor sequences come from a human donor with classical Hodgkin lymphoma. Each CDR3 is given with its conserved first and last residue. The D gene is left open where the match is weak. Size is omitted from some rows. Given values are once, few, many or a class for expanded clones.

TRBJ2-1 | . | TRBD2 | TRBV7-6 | CASSPTLAGGPHEQFF | TGTGCCAGCAGCCCAACCTTAGCGGGGGGGCCCCATGAGCAGTTCTTC
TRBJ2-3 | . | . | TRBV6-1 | CASSEETGGTDTQYF | TGTGCCAGCAGTGAAGAAACCGGGGGCACAGATACGCAGTATTTT
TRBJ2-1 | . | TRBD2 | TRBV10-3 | CAISVSSGRGNEQFF | TGTGCCATCAGTGTTTCCAGCGGGAGAGGTAATGAGCAGTTCTTC
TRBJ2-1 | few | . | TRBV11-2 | CASSLGGISYNEQFF | TGTGCCAGCAGCTTAGGGGGAATCTCCTACAATGAGCAGTTCTTC
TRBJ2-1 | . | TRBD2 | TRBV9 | CASSLTLGLYNEQFF | TGTGCCAGCAGCTTAACACTGGGACTATACAATGAGCAGTTCTTC
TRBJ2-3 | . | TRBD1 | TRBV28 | CASSPPGQGGTDTQYF | TGTGCCAGCAGCCCTCCTGGACAGGGCGGCACAGATACGCAGTATTTT
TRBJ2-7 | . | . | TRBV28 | CASNFGRAYEQYF | TGTGCCAGCAATTTCGGGAGAGCCTACGAGCAGTACTTC
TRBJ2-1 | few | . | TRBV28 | CASSLQWSSYNEQFF | TGTGCCAGCAGCCTACAGTGGAGCTCCTACAATGAGCAGTTCTTC
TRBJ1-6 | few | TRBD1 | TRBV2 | CASSEWLIGTGDNSPLHF | TGTGCCAGCAGTGAATGGTTGATTGGGACAGGGGACAATTCACCCCTCCACTTT
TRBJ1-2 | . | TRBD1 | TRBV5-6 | CASSPQGADGYTF | TGTGCCAGCAGCCCACAGGGGGCGGATGGCTACACCTTC
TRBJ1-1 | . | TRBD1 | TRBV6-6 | CASRQGAGNTEAFF | TGTGCCAGCAGGCAGGGGGCGGGGAACACTGAAGCTTTCTTT
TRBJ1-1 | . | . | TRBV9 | CASSEHRQGGSEAFF | TGTGCCAGCAGCGAGCACAGGCAAGGAGGGTCTGAAGCTTTCTTT
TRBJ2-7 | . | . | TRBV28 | CASGKGQGFSYEQYF | TGTGCCAGCGGCAAAGGGCAGGGATTCTCCTACGAGCAGTACTTC
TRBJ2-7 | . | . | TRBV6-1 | CASRRGSGDLKQYF | TGTGCCAGCAGAAGGGGATCCGGGGATTTGAAGCAGTACTTC
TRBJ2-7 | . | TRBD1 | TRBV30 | CAWSVGTGGLYEQYF | TGTGCCTGGAGTGTAGGGACAGGGGGCCTCTACGAGCAGTACTTC
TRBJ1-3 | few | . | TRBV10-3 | CATQDSGNTIYF | TGTGCCACCCAGGACTCTGGAAACACCATATATTTT
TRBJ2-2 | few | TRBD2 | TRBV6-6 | CASRTSGGANTGELFF | TGTGCCAGCAGGACTAGCGGGGGAGCCAACACCGGGGAGCTGTTTTTT
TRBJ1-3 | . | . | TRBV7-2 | CASSFSGSSSGNTIYF | TGTGCCAGCAGCTTTTCAGGGTCCTCCTCTGGAAACACCATATATTTT
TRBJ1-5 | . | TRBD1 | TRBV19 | CASSILQGAGQPQHF | TGTGCCAGTAGTATTTTACAGGGGGCCGGTCAGCCCCAGCATTTT
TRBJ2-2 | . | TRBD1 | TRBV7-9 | CASSLGGTGVYTGELFF | TGTGCCAGCAGCTTAGGTGGGACAGGGGTCTACACCGGGGAGCTGTTTTTT
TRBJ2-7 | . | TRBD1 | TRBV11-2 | CASWPRIRDSTYEQYF | TGTGCCAGCTGGCCACGGATCAGGGACAGTACCTACGAGCAGTACTTC
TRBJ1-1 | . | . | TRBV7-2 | CASSLPSTEKAFF | TGTGCCAGCAGCTTACCCTCGACAGAGAAGGCTTTCTTT
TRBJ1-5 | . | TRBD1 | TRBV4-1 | CASSQDPTGDQPQHF | TGCGCCAGCAGCCAAGACCCTACAGGGGATCAGCCCCAGCATTTT
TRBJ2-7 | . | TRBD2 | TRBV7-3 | CASSPPGGREQYF | TGTGCCAGCAGCCCCCCGGGAGGTCGCGAGCAGTACTTC
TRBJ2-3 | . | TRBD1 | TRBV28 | CASPTSRDRFSPDTQYF | TGTGCCAGCCCTACAAGCCGGGACAGGTTTTCCCCAGATACGCAGTATTTT
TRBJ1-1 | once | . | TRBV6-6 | CASSPNSGVLAFF | TGTGCCAGCAGTCCCAATAGTGGTGTTTTAGCTTTCTTT
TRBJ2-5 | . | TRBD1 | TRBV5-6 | CASSLTDRAWETQYF | TGTGCCAGCAGCCTCACTGACAGGGCCTGGGAGACCCAGTACTTC
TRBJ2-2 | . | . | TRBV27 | CASSTYAGELFF | TGTGCCAGCAGTACTTATGCCGGGGAGCTGTTTTTT
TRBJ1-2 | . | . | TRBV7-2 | CASSYGTLYGYTF | TGTGCCAGCAGCTACGGGACACTCTATGGCTACACCTTC
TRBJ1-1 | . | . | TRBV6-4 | CASSVEATSEAFF | TGTGCCAGCAGTGTGGAGGCTACGTCTGAAGCTTTCTTT
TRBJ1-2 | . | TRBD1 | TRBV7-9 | CASRPRTGFNYGYTF | TGTGCCAGCAGGCCTCGGACAGGGTTTAACTATGGCTACACCTTC
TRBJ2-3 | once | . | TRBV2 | CASSVSRGNPTDTQYF | TGTGCCAGCAGTGTGTCGAGGGGGAACCCCACAGATACGCAGTATTTT
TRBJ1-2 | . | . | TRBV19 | CASSIGPGYGYTF | TGTGCCAGTAGTATTGGGCCAGGCTATGGCTACACCTTC
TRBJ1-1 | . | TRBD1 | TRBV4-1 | CASSRTSGGAGLNTEAFF | TGCGCCAGCAGCCGAACCTCAGGGGGCGCTGGTCTGAACACTGAAGCTTTCTTT
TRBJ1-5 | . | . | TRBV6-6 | CASSLTGTGLQPQHF | TGTGCCAGCAGTTTAACAGGGACCGGGCTTCAGCCCCAGCATTTT
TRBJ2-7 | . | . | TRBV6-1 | CASSRDSYEQYF | TGTGCCAGCAGCCGGGACTCCTACGAGCAGTACTTC
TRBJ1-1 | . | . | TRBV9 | CASSVLGTSEAFF | TGTGCCAGCAGCGTACTGGGGACCTCTGAAGCTTTCTTT
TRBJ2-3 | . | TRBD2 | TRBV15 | CATSSAWTSVSLDTQYF | TGTGCCACCAGCAGCGCCTGGACTAGCGTTAGTTTGGATACGCAGTATTTT
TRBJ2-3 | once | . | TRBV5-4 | CASSSFGGPTDTQYF | TGTGCCAGCAGCTCGTTTGGAGGACCCACAGATACGCAGTATTTT
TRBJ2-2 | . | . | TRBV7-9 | CASSPRQRDTGELFF | TGTGCCAGCAGCCCCAGGCAGCGGGACACCGGGGAGCTGTTTTTT
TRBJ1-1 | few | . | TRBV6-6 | CASSSGRLNTEAFF | TGTGCCAGCAGTTCCGGACGGCTGAACACTGAAGCTTTCTTT
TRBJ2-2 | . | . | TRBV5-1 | CASSYPDTGRSGELFF | TGCGCCAGCAGCTACCCGGACACAGGGAGGAGCGGGGAGCTGTTTTTT